These T cell receptor beta chains were read from a single sample in a study of shared clonotypes between healthy human individuals. The method was immunoSEQ multiplex PCR; TCRdb's version includes in-frame clones alone and lacks a portion of them. The sample records some 2.4 million clones, roughly 93% being singletons. Sequenced: naive CD4+ T cells from PBMCs. All receptors come from a man younger than 35 in good health. Some clones in this sample may be carry-over from other donors' samples. Each CDR3 is given with its conserved first and last residue. A D gene is named only where the DNA matches it firmly. Clone size appears in some rows only: once, few, many, or a class for an expanded clone.

-	-	TRBJ2-3	TRBV28	CASSQRDRTDTQYF	TGTGCCAGCAGTCAGCGGGACAGAACAGATACGCAGTATTTT
-	-	TRBJ2-5	TRBV7-2	CASSSDRAQETQYF	TGTGCCAGCAGCTCGGACAGAGCTCAAGAGACCCAGTACTTC
TRBD2	-	TRBJ2-3	TRBV5-1	CASSTSGTDTQYF	TGCGCCAGCAGCACTAGCGGGACAGATACGCAGTATTTT
-	-	TRBJ1-5	TRBV19	CATRDSGGNQPQHF	TGTGCAACACGGGACTCCGGTGGTAATCAGCCCCAGCATTTT
-	-	TRBJ2-5	TRBV2	CASTTPSQETQYF	TGTGCCAGCACGACCCCCTCCCAAGAGACCCAGTACTTC
-	-	TRBJ2-3	TRBV6-1	CASSPRGTDTQYF	TGTGCCAGCAGTCCCCGGGGCACAGATACGCAGTATTTT
-	once	TRBJ2-3	TRBV18	CASSPAQTDTQYF	TGTGCCAGCTCACCAGCACAGACAGATACGCAGTATTTT
-	-	TRBJ2-1	TRBV27	CASSLQDHLGNEQFF	TGTGCCAGCAGTTTACAGGACCATCTAGGAAATGAGCAGTTCTTC
TRBD2	-	TRBJ2-1	TRBV10-3	CAIGTSGRTSEQFF	TGTGCCATCGGGACTAGCGGGAGGACTAGTGAGCAGTTCTTC
-	-	TRBJ2-5	TRBV11-2	CASSLDRRQPGKETQYF	TGTGCCAGCAGCTTAGATAGGCGGCAGCCGGGGAAGGAGACCCAGTACTTC
-	-	TRBJ1-3	TRBV28	CASSLWNSLSGNTIYF	TGTGCCAGCAGTTTATGGAACAGCCTCTCTGGAAACACCATATATTTT
TRBD2	-	TRBJ2-7	TRBV5-6	CASSTGLAVYEQYF	TGTGCCAGCAGTACGGGACTAGCAGTCTACGAGCAGTACTTC
TRBD2	-	TRBJ2-7	TRBV7-2	CASSVGTSGISYEQYF	TGTGCCAGCAGCGTCGGGACTAGCGGGATTTCCTACGAGCAGTACTTC
-	-	TRBJ2-3	TRBV5-1	CASSSGESTDTQYF	TGCGCCAGCAGCTCTGGGGAGTCGACAGATACGCAGTATTTT
-	once	TRBJ1-1	TRBV7-3	CASSSGDGLNTEAFF	TGTGCCAGCAGCTCCGGGGACGGCCTGAACACTGAAGCTTTCTTT
TRBD2	few	TRBJ2-2	TRBV9	CASSGWTSSGELFF	TGTGCCAGCAGCGGGTGGACTAGTTCAGGGGAGCTGTTTTTT
TRBD2	-	TRBJ2-7	TRBV11-3	CASSPTSGAYEQYF	TGTGCCAGCAGTCCCACTAGCGGGGCCTACGAGCAGTACTTC
TRBD1	-	TRBJ2-5	TRBV5-4	CASSPGQGQETQYF	TGTGCCAGCAGCCCCGGACAGGGCCAAGAGACCCAGTACTTC
TRBD2	once	TRBJ2-1	TRBV10-2	CASRELASYNEQFF	TGCGCCAGCAGGGAACTAGCGTCCTACAATGAGCAGTTCTTC
TRBD2	-	TRBJ2-5	TRBV19	CASSIMGGEQETQYF	TGTGCCAGTAGTATTATGGGGGGGGAACAAGAGACCCAGTACTTC